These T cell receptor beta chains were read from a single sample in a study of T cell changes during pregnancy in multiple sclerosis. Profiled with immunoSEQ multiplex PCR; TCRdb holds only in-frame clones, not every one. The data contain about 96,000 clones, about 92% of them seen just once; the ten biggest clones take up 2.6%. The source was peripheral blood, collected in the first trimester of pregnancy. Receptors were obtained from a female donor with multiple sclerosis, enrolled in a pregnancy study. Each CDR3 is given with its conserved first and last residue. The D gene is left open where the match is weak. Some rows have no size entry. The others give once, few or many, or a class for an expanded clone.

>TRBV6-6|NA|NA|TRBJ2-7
CASRKTHSDSYEQYF
TGTGCCAGCAGAAAGACTCATTCCGACTCCTACGAGCAGTACTTC
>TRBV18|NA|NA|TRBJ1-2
CASSPLDGAGGYTF
TGTGCCAGCTCACCACTCGACGGTGCGGGCGGCTACACCTTC
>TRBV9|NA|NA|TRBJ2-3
CASSRGRLTDTQYF
TGTGCCAGCAGTCGAGGGCGGCTCACAGATACGCAGTATTTT
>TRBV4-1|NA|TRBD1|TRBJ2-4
CASSQPTGGPIAKNIQYF
TGCGCCAGCAGCCAGCCAACAGGGGGCCCGATAGCCAAAAACATTCAGTACTTC
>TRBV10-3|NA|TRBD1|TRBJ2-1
CATQGQVIYNEQFF
TGTGCCACCCAGGGACAGGTGATCTACAATGAGCAGTTCTTC
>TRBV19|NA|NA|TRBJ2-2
CASTAQENTGELFF
TGTGCCAGTACAGCTCAGGAGAACACCGGGGAGCTGTTTTTT
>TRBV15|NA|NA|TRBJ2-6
CATSSREQGSGANVLTF
TGTGCCACCAGCAGCCGGGAACAGGGCTCTGGGGCCAACGTCCTGACTTTC
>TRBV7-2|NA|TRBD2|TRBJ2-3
CASSLAIAGGADTQYF
TGTGCCAGCAGCTTAGCGATAGCGGGAGGCGCAGATACGCAGTATTTT
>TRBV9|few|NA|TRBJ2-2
CASSSNPGRSTGELFF
TGTGCCAGCAGCTCTAACCCCGGCCGGAGTACCGGGGAGCTGTTTTTT
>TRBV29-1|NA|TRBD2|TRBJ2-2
CSVAGLAGRTGELFF
TGCAGCGTTGCGGGACTAGCGGGACGGACCGGGGAGCTGTTTTTT
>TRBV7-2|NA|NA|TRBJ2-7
CASSFGDRRLTEQYF
TGTGCCAGCAGCTTCGGGGATCGGAGACTCACCGAGCAGTACTTC
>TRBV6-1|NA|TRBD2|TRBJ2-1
CASSSLAGGPDEQFF
TGTGCCAGCAGTAGCTTAGCGGGAGGGCCAGATGAGCAGTTCTTC
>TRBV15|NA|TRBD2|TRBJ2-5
CATSRVSSGSGAQYF
TGTGCCACCAGCAGAGTGTCTAGCGGGAGCGGGGCCCAGTACTTC
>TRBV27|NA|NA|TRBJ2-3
CASSTRLVSGVVYDTQYF
TGTGCCAGCAGTACCCGACTAGTTTCGGGGGTAGTTTATGATACGCAGTATTTT
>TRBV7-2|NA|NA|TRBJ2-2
CASSLVPRGSTGELFF
TGTGCCAGCAGCTTAGTTCCCAGGGGAAGCACCGGGGAGCTGTTTTTT
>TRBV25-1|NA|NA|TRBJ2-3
CASSSLTDTQYF
TGTGCCAGCAGTTCACTCACAGATACGCAGTATTTT
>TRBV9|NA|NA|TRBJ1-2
CASSSLSGYTF
TGTGCCAGCAGCTCTCTCTCTGGCTACACCTTC
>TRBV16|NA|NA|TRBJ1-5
CASAQGSAGARVQPQHF
TGTGCCAGCGCCCAAGGGTCCGCAGGGGCGAGGGTGCAGCCCCAGCATTTT
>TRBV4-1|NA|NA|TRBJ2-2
CASSQVEDNGELFF
TGCGCCAGCAGCCAAGTTGAGGACAACGGGGAGCTGTTTTTT
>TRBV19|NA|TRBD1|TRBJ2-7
CASSIGQGSYEQYF
TGTGCCAGTAGTATAGGACAGGGGTCCTACGAGCAGTACTTC
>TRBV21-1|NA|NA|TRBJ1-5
CASSKRKGGSNQPQHF
TGTGCCAGCAGCAAACGGAAGGGCGGGAGCAATCAGCCCCAGCATTTT
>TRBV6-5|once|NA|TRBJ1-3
CASSYGRFSGNTIYF
TGTGCCAGCAGTTACGGCAGGTTCTCTGGAAACACCATATATTTT
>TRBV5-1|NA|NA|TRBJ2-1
CASSLVLGGGNEQFF
TGCGCCAGCAGCTTGGTGTTAGGAGGAGGAAATGAGCAGTTCTTC
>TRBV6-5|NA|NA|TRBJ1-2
CASSPGAGYTF
TGTGCCAGCAGTCCAGGGGCTGGCTACACCTTC
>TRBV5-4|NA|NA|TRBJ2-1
CASNKARGNEQFF
TGTGCCAGCAACAAAGCTAGGGGTAATGAGCAGTTCTTC
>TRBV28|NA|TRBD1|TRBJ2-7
CASSLDRGGEQYF
TGTGCCAGCAGTTTAGACAGGGGCGGCGAGCAGTACTTC
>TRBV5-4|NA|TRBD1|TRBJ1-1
CASSRDRGAEAFF
TGTGCCAGCAGCCGGGACAGGGGTGCTGAAGCTTTCTTT
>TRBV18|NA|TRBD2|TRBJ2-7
CASSPPGGGSAYEQYF
TGTGCCAGCTCACCCCCCGGGGGGGGCTCCGCCTACGAGCAGTACTTC
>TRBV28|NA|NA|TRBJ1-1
CAIRENTEAFF
TGTGCCATAAGAGAGAACACTGAAGCTTTCTTT
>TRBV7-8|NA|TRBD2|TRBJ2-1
CASSLVSGARNEQFF
TGTGCCAGCAGCTTAGTTAGCGGGGCCCGCAATGAGCAGTTCTTC
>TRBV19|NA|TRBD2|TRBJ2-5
CASSISRGTSRYQETQYF
TGTGCCAGTAGTATATCTCGCGGGACTAGCCGTTACCAAGAGACCCAGTACTTC
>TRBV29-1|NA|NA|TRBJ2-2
CSVGAGGRGTGELFF
TGCAGCGTTGGAGCAGGGGGGCGCGGTACCGGGGAGCTGTTTTTT
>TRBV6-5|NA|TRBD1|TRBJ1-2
CASMETGERYGYTF
TGTGCCAGCATGGAGACAGGGGAACGCTATGGCTACACCTTC
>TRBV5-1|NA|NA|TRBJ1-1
CASSLAQVNTEAFF
TGCGCCAGCAGCTTGGCTCAGGTCAACACTGAAGCTTTCTTT
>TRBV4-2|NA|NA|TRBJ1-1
CASSQNPGQGRTEAFF
TGTGCCAGCAGCCAGAACCCGGGTCAGGGTAGGACTGAAGCTTTCTTT
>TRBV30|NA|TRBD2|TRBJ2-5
CAWSVAGRQETQYF
TGTGCCTGGAGTGTAGCGGGAAGACAAGAGACCCAGTACTTC
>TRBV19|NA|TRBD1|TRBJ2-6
CASYRGSGANVLTF
TGTGCCAGTTACAGGGGATCTGGGGCCAACGTCCTGACTTTC
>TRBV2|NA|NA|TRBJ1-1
CASSGWRADEAFF
TGTGCCAGCAGTGGGTGGAGAGCGGATGAAGCTTTCTTT
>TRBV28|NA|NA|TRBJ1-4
CASTNLDRPGEKLFF
TGTGCCAGCACTAATCTTGACAGGCCCGGTGAAAAACTGTTTTTT
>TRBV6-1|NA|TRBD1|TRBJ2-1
CASSVWTGNNEQFF
TGTGCCAGCAGCGTTTGGACAGGGAACAATGAGCAGTTCTTC
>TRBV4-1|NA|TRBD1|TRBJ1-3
CASSREGQGNTIYF
TGCGCCAGCAGCCGCGAAGGACAGGGGAACACCATATATTTT
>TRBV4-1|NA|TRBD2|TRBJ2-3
CASSEAGAGGSTDTQYF
TGCGCCAGCAGCGAAGCCGGGGCGGGAGGGAGCACAGATACGCAGTATTTT
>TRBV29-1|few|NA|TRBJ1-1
CSVAGLNTEAFF
TGCAGCGTAGCAGGGTTGAACACTGAAGCTTTCTTT
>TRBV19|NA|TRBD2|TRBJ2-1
CASSKGGLARNEQFF
TGTGCCAGTAGTAAGGGGGGACTAGCGAGGAATGAGCAGTTCTTC
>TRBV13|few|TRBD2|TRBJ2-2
CASRSERERDTGELFF
TGTGCCAGCAGATCCGAGCGGGAGAGAGACACCGGGGAGCTGTTTTTT
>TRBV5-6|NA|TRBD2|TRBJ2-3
CASSLVLAGATDTQYF
TGTGCCAGCAGCTTGGTACTAGCGGGCGCGACAGATACGCAGTATTTT
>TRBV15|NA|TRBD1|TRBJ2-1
CATSRDGGVVRRPGGDEQFF
TGTGCCACCAGCAGAGATGGAGGAGTTGTACGGAGGCCAGGGGGAGATGAGCAGTTCTTC
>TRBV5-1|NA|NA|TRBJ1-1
CASSSRRDWGSTEAFF
TGCGCCAGCAGCTCAAGACGGGATTGGGGTAGCACTGAAGCTTTCTTT
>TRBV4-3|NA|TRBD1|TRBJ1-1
CASSQDPGTGLLSEAFF
TGCGCCAGCAGCCAAGATCCCGGGACAGGGCTTCTGTCGGAAGCTTTCTTT
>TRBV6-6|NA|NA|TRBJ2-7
CASSYGREPYEQYF
TGTGCCAGCAGTTACGGGCGAGAGCCCTACGAGCAGTACTTC